The rows below give T cell receptor beta chains drawn from one sample of a study of OX40 agonist ivuxolimab in advanced cancers. The assay was immunoSEQ multiplex PCR, and TCRdb's table has in-frame clones only and misses some. The table has some 64,000 clones, roughly 90% seen once; the top ten hold 20% to 30%. This sample comprised CD4+ or CD8+ T cells sorted from blood, obtained in a trial of the OX40 agonist ivuxolimab. The receptor set was obtained from an adult with an advanced solid tumor such as melanoma, head and neck, liver or kidney cancer. Both conserved end residues are part of each CDR3. Each record gives: CDR3 length, D gene, clone size, V gene, J gene, CDR3 DNA, CDR3 protein. A D gene is named only where the DNA matches it firmly. For some rows the clone size is stated as once, few or many, or as a class when expanded; others skip it.

13	TRBD1	NA	TRBV29-1	TRBJ1-2	TGCAGCGTTTTCGGGACAGGGGCCTATGGCTACACCTTC	CSVFGTGAYGYTF
15	NA	once	TRBV28	TRBJ2-3	TGTGCCAGCAGTTTGGAATGGGGGGCGAGGGATACGCAGTATTTT	CASSLEWGARDTQYF
14	NA	NA	TRBV6-6	TRBJ1-2	TGTGCCAGCAGTTATTCAGGGTTGAACTATGGCTACACCTTC	CASSYSGLNYGYTF
16	NA	few	TRBV19	TRBJ1-5	TGTGCCAGTAGTATTGTAGTCCTTCCAAGCAATCAGCCCCAGCATTTT	CASSIVVLPSNQPQHF
14	NA	NA	TRBV7-6	TRBJ2-3	TGTGCCAGCAGCTGGGCAGGGGGAGGAGATACGCAGTATTTT	CASSWAGGGDTQYF
14	NA	NA	TRBV6-1	TRBJ1-2	TGTGCCAGCAAGTTGGGCGGTGGAGACTATGGCTACACCTTC	CASKLGGGDYGYTF
11	NA	once	TRBV27	TRBJ2-5	TGTGCCAGCAGTCGCAACGGGACCCAGTACTTC	CASSRNGTQYF
16	NA	NA	TRBV2	TRBJ2-2	TGTGCCAGCAGTGATCCTATGGGACTTACCACCGGGGAGCTGTTTTTT	CASSDPMGLTTGELFF
15	TRBD2	NA	TRBV5-4	TRBJ2-3	TGTGCCAGCAGCCGACTAGCGGGGGGGCTTAGTACGCAGTATTTT	CASSRLAGGLSTQYF
12	NA	NA	TRBV12-5	TRBJ1-5	TGTGCTAGTGGTTTGGTGGGTCAGCCCCAGCATTTT	CASGLVGQPQHF
15	NA	NA	TRBV6-5	TRBJ1-3	TGTGCCAGCAGTTTACAGGGAGATTTAGGAAACACCATATATTTT	CASSLQGDLGNTIYF
16	TRBD2	NA	TRBV6-5	TRBJ2-1	TGTGCCAGCAGTTACTGGTTGCGGGAGGGTACCAATGAGCAGTTCTTC	CASSYWLREGTNEQFF
16	NA	NA	TRBV28	TRBJ1-5	TGTGCCAGCCGAAACCCGGGACCGACTAGCGATCAGCCCCAGCATTTT	CASRNPGPTSDQPQHF
12	NA	NA	TRBV30	TRBJ1-3	TGTGCCTGGAGTGCGGTAGGAAACACCATATATTTT	CAWSAVGNTIYF
13	NA	NA	TRBV30	TRBJ1-1	TGTGCCTGGAGTGTACAAGGGAACACTGAAGCTTTCTTT	CAWSVQGNTEAFF
15	NA	NA	TRBV4-2	TRBJ2-1	TGTGCCAGCAGCCAAGAGGGCGGGATGCTGAATGAGCAGTTCTTC	CASSQEGGMLNEQFF
13	NA	NA	TRBV5-1	TRBJ2-2	TGCGCCAGCAGCTTGGATCTTGGCGGGGAGCTGTTTTTT	CASSLDLGGELFF
17	NA	NA	TRBV28	TRBJ2-3	TGTGCCAGCAGCCAACCTATTGAAGGTTTTGAGACAGATACGCAGTATTTT	CASSQPIEGFETDTQYF
13	NA	NA	TRBV30	TRBJ1-1	TGTGCCTGGAGTGTACGGGCCTACTCTGAAGCTTTCTTT	CAWSVRAYSEAFF
13	NA	NA	TRBV6-6	TRBJ1-1	TGTGCCAGCAGTTGGACAGTGAACACTGAAGCTTTCTTT	CASSWTVNTEAFF
13	NA	NA	TRBV13	TRBJ1-5	TGTGCCAGCAGCTACCGAGGAGGCCAGCCCCAGCATTTT	CASSYRGGQPQHF
15	NA	once	TRBV28	TRBJ1-2	TGTGCCAGCAGTCCCACAGGGCTAGCAAACTATGGCTACACCTTC	CASSPTGLANYGYTF
15	NA	once	TRBV28	TRBJ2-1	NA	CASSSSGGPIYEQFF
13	NA	NA	TRBV6-5	TRBJ2-7	TGTGCCAGCAGTTACTCGGTAGCCTACGAGCAGTACTTC	CASSYSVAYEQYF
16	TRBD1	NA	TRBV19	TRBJ2-3	TGTGCCAGTAGTAGCCGGGACAGGGGGGGAACAGATACGCAGTATTTT	CASSSRDRGGTDTQYF
15	TRBD2	once	TRBV28	TRBJ2-1	TGTGCCAGCAGCTACGGACTAGCGGGAGTCGGTGAGCAGTTCTTC	CASSYGLAGVGEQFF
15	TRBD2	NA	TRBV7-9	TRBJ2-3	TGTGCCAGCAGCTCACCGGGACTAGCGTTAGATACGCAGTATTTT	CASSSPGLALDTQYF
17	NA	NA	TRBV28	TRBJ1-6	TGTGCCAGCAGTTTATTCCTCGGGGGGGGGCGCGATTCACCCCTCCACTTT	CASSLFLGGGRDSPLHF
13	NA	once	TRBV9	TRBJ1-5	TGTGCCAGCAGCCGAAGGGGAATTCAGCCCCAGCATTTT	CASSRRGIQPQHF
15	NA	NA	TRBV7-3	TRBJ1-1	TGTGCCAGCAGCTTATATGGACCGAGGAACACTGAAGCTTTCTTT	CASSLYGPRNTEAFF
12	NA	NA	TRBV6-5	TRBJ2-5	TGTGCCAGCAGTCAACCGCAAGAGACCCAGTACTTC	CASSQPQETQYF
14	TRBD1	NA	TRBV7-2	TRBJ1-1	TGTGCCAGCAGCTTAGCCACACAGGGGACTGAAGCTTTCTTT	CASSLATQGTEAFF
14	NA	once	TRBV6-5	TRBJ2-2	TGTGCCAGCAGTTACTCGATGCCGGCCGGGGAGCTGTTTTTT	CASSYSMPAGELFF
14	TRBD1	NA	TRBV7-8	TRBJ1-1	TGTGCCAGCAGCACGGACAGGGGGCGAACTGAAGCTTTCTTT	CASSTDRGRTEAFF
11	TRBD1	NA	TRBV29-1	TRBJ1-1	TGCAGCGCAAGAACAGGGGGCAGAGCTTTCTTT	CSARTGGRAFF
14	TRBD1	once	TRBV6-5	TRBJ2-3	TGTGCCAGCACAACAGGGGTTTTTACAGATACGCAGTATTTT	CASTTGVFTDTQYF
14	NA	NA	TRBV19	TRBJ1-4	TGTGCCAGTACCCCAGACCCTGGGTGGGAAAAACTGTTTTTT	CASTPDPGWEKLFF
14	NA	NA	TRBV6-5	TRBJ2-4	TGTGCCAGCAGTTACTCTTCCCGCGGCGGCATTCAGTACTTC	CASSYSSRGGIQYF
15	TRBD1	NA	TRBV5-5	TRBJ1-6	TGTGCCAGCAGCCTGGGACAGGCCTATAATTCACCCCTCCACTTT	CASSLGQAYNSPLHF
16	TRBD1	NA	TRBV7-8	TRBJ1-1	TGTGCCAGCAGCCCGGCCCCCCGACAGGGGGCCACTGAAGCTTTCTTT	CASSPAPRQGATEAFF
13	TRBD2	medium-sized	TRBV2	TRBJ2-5	TGTGCCAGCTCCAGCGGGATAGAAGAGACCCAGTACTTC	CASSSGIEETQYF
16	NA	NA	TRBV5-1	TRBJ2-5	TGCGCCAGCAGCTTGGAATCGGACAGTTTCCAAGAGACCCAGTACTTC	CASSLESDSFQETQYF
12	NA	few	TRBV10-2	TRBJ2-7	TGCGCCAGCAGTGAGTCCTCCTACGAGCAGTACTTC	CASSESSYEQYF
16	NA	NA	TRBV19	TRBJ1-2	TGTGCCAGTAGTAAAGGGGCTCATGAACGGCTATATGGCTACACCTTC	CASSKGAHERLYGYTF
12	NA	NA	TRBV5-4	TRBJ1-1	TGTGCCAGCAGCCCTGGGGGGACTGAAGCTTTCTTT	CASSPGGTEAFF
15	NA	NA	TRBV4-2	TRBJ1-1	TGTGCCAGCAGCCAAGATTTCAGACAGACAGGTGAAGCTTTCTTT	CASSQDFRQTGEAFF
14	NA	NA	TRBV7-8	TRBJ1-1	TGTGCCAGCAGCTTAGTAGCCGCGGAAACTGAAGCTTTCTTT	CASSLVAAETEAFF
17	TRBD2	NA	TRBV7-9	TRBJ2-3	TGTGCCAGCAGCTTTGGACTAGCGGGGTTGTACACAGATACGCAGTATTTT	CASSFGLAGLYTDTQYF
14	NA	NA	TRBV6-5	TRBJ2-1	TGTGCCAGCAGTTCCCCCGGACCCGGGAATGAGCAGTTCTTC	CASSSPGPGNEQFF
14	TRBD1	NA	TRBV30	TRBJ1-6	TGTGCCTGGAGTCTCGGGACAGGGAATTCACCCCTCCACTTT	CAWSLGTGNSPLHF
12	NA	NA	TRBV30	TRBJ2-3	TGTGCCTGGGGCAGAAGCACAGATACGCAGTATTTT	CAWGRSTDTQYF
14	NA	NA	TRBV4-2	TRBJ1-5	TGTGCCAGCAGCCAAGGAAGTTTCAATCAGCCCCAGCATTTT	CASSQGSFNQPQHF
14	NA	once	TRBV28	TRBJ1-1	TGTGCCAGCAGTATAGGGGTGTTGGACACTGAAGCTTTCTTT	CASSIGVLDTEAFF
13	NA	NA	TRBV6-6	TRBJ2-2	TGTGCCAGCAGTTACTCGAGTTCCGGGGAGCTGTTTTTT	CASSYSSSGELFF